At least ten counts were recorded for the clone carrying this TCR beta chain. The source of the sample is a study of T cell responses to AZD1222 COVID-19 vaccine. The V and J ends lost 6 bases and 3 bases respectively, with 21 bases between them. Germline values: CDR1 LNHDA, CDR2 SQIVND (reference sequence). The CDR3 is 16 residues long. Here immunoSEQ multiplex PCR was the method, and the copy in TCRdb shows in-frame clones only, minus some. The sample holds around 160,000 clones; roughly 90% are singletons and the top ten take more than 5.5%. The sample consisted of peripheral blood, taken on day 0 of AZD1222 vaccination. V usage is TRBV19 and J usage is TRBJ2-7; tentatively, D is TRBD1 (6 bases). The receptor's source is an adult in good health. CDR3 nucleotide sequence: TGTGCCAGTAGGCTTTCAGGGGTCGAAGGCAGCTACGAGCAGTACTTC. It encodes CASRLSGVEGSYEQYF.